These T cell receptor beta chains were read from a single sample in a study of regulatory T cells in long-lasting Graves disease. TCRdb reanalysed the multiplex PCR reads using MiXCR and keeps one entry per CDR3 protein. The sample has roughly 490,000 distinct CDR3 sequences, about 20% seen once. This sample comprised peripheral blood mononuclear cells (PBMCs), obtained when the disease was refractory, from a patient treated with antithyroid drugs. These receptors were obtained from a female donor with Graves disease. The CDR3 runs from the conserved cysteine through the conserved F or W. A D gene is named only where the DNA matches it firmly. A row's size may be missing; if present it is once, few, many or a size class.

abundance	v_gene	d_gene	j_gene	CDR3aa	CDR3nt
NA	TRBV7-3	TRBD1	TRBJ1-2	CASSFRTGGNYGYTF	TGTGCCAGCAGCTTCCGGACAGGGGGGAACTATGGCTACACCTTC
NA	TRBV19	TRBD1	TRBJ1-2	CASTRDRGGYGYTF	TGTGCCAGTACCCGGGACAGGGGTGGCTATGGCTACACCTTC
few	TRBV20-1	NA	TRBJ1-5	CSARDRRKGINQPQHF	TGCAGTGCTAGAGATCGACGGAAAGGTATCAATCAGCCCCAGCATTTT
many	TRBV28	NA	TRBJ1-4	CASSSIQGANEKLFF	TGTGCCAGCAGCTCGATACAGGGTGCTAATGAAAAACTGTTTTTT
few	TRBV5-1	NA	TRBJ2-7	CASSFRDGVYEQYF	TGCGCCAGCAGTTTCCGGGACGGAGTCTACGAGCAGTACTTC
many	TRBV10-3	NA	TRBJ2-5	CASAGEQETQYF	TGTGCCTCAGCAGGGGAACAAGAGACCCAGTACTTC
many	TRBV19	NA	TRBJ1-1	CARTLLIEAFF	TGTGCCAGGACGCTCCTGATTGAAGCTTTCTTT
NA	TRBV6-2/TRBV6-3	TRBD1	TRBJ2-7	CASTSDRGTNEQYF	TGTGCCAGCACTTCGGACAGGGGAACCAACGAGCAGTACTTC
NA	TRBV15	NA	TRBJ2-7	CATSTWGNSYEQYF	TGTGCCACCAGCACCTGGGGCAACTCCTACGAGCAGTACTTC
NA	TRBV27	TRBD1	TRBJ1-1	CASSSRDREGTQAFF	TGTGCCAGCAGTTCTCGTGACAGGGAGGGGACTCAAGCTTTCTTT
many	TRBV4-1	NA	TRBJ1-4	CASTAGYEKLFF	TGCGCCAGCACGGCAGGGTATGAAAAACTGTTTTTT
few	TRBV20-1	TRBD1	TRBJ2-7	CSGSGGSYEQYF	TGCAGTGGGTCAGGGGGCTCCTACGAGCAGTACTTC